Presented here are 10 T cell receptor beta chains from one specimen sequenced in a study of T cell changes during pregnancy in multiple sclerosis. Only in-frame clones appear in the TCRdb table, and some are missing; sequencing was by immunoSEQ multiplex PCR. The data show over 70,000 clones, with roughly nine tenths seen just once and 1.5% to 2% held by the top ten. Here the sequenced sample was peripheral blood, taken in the first trimester of pregnancy. These receptor sequences come from a female donor in good health, enrolled as a control in a pregnancy study.

This chain connects TRBV5-5 to TRBJ1-2; 10 bases line up with TRBD1. With 4 bases clipped from V and 4 bases from J, the junction kept 4 bases outside the gene matches. From germline, CDR1 is SGHKS and CDR2 YYEKEE (reference sequence). This CDR3 has 14 amino acids. The CDR3 nucleotides read TGTGCCAGCAGCATACGGACAGGGGGCTATGGCTACACCTTC. This gives the protein CASSIRTGGYGYTF. Using reference TRBV5-5 and TRBJ1-2 for the parts outside the CDR3, the full variable domain is DAGVTQSPTHLIKTRGQQVTLRCSPISGHKSVSWYQQVLGQGPQFIFQYYEKEERGRGNFPDRFSARQFPNYSSELNVNALLLGDSALYLCASSIRTGGYGYTFGSGTRLTVV.

In DNA, the CDR3 is TGTGCCAGCTCACCAACCAGGGGCTCCTACGAGCAGTACTTC. Translating it yields CASSPTRGSYEQYF. The J gene is TRBJ2-7, the V gene TRBV18; a weak D match, TRBD1 (6 bases). Per the germline V gene, CDR1 is KGHSH and CDR2 is LQKENI. Trimming removed 2 bases from V and 0 bases from J, with 8 bases in between. There are 14 residues in the CDR3.

This chain links TRBV28 with TRBJ2-5; weak D call: TRBD2 (6 bases). This CDR3 has 15 residues. The V end lost 4 bases, the J end lost 5 bases, and 17 bases lay between the germline ends. CDR1 and CDR2 from the germline V gene are MDHEN and SYDVKM. In DNA, the CDR3 is TGTGCCAGCAGTTCGGGCGGCAGGGCGGGGGAGACCCAGTACTTC. It specifies CASSSGGRAGETQYF.

This clone appeared once. The DNA is left out, because the CDR3 cannot be placed on it with certainty; the CDR3 is given as TCRdb lists it. The genes are TRBV21-1 and TRBJ1-4. TRBV21-1 is labeled a pseudogene. The CDR3 adds up to 21 amino acids, both ends counted. CDR3 residues: CASSIRGVDRVGRGTNEKLFF.

The chain combines TRBV6-1 with TRBJ1-5; perhaps TRBD1 as D (5 bases). The length of the CDR3 is 14 residues. Germline V gene sequence: CDR1 MNHNS, CDR2 SASEGT. V gave up 3 bases and J gave up 4 bases, with 10 bases separating them. The CDR3 reads CASSDGAENQPQHF. The CDR3 coding sequence is TGTGCCAGCAGTGATGGGGCAGAGAATCAGCCCCAGCATTTT.

This clone was seen once. The chain employs TRBV6-5 and TRBJ2-7; D unresolved. The CDR3 is 13 amino acids. Germline assignment: CDR1 MNHEY and CDR2 SVGAGI. Trimming stripped 3 bases from V and 0 bases from J, with 6 bases between. The CDR3 nucleotides are TGTGCCAGCAGTTATTCTCGCTCCTACGAGCAGTACTTC. It codes for CASSYSRSYEQYF.

The chain has TRBV7-9 and TRBJ2-1, with TRBD1 matching over 8 bases. Germline-derived CDR1 and CDR2 are SEHNR and FQNEAQ (reference sequence). V dropped 4 bases and J dropped 9; count of bases not matched to a gene: 5. The CDR3 is 13 amino acids. The CDR3: CASSSSGGVEQFF. CDR3 coding DNA: TGTGCCAGCAGCTCCTCAGGGGGCGTTGAGCAGTTCTTC.

The V call is TRBV7-6, the J call TRBJ2-7; a possible D gene is TRBD1 (5 bases). V was trimmed by 5 bases and J by 3 bases, leaving 11 bases between them. Germline V gene lookup returns CDR1 SGHVS and CDR2 FNYEAQ. CDR3 length: 13 residues. The CDR3 spells CASSLDSLYEQYF. The DNA for the CDR3 is TGTGCCAGCAGCCTCGACAGCCTCTACGAGCAGTACTTC.

The rearrangement uses TRBV10-3 and TRBJ1-1; no clear D gene. The CDR3 has 11 residues. V lost 10 bases and J lost 3, with 9 bases in between. Germline CDR1 is ENHRY and CDR2 is SYGVKD. The CDR3 DNA reads TGTGCCACCCTACGGGACACTGAAGCTTTCTTT. Translation gives CATLRDTEAFF.

This clone was detected a few times. The rearrangement joins TRBV28 to TRBJ2-4, with 7 positions matching TRBD1. Germline CDR1 reads MDHEN; CDR2 reads SYDVKM. The CDR3 is made up of 16 amino acids. The junction had 7 bases not matched to a gene; V was cut back by 5 bases and J by 0 bases. The CDR3, as DNA: TGTGCCAGCAGTCAAAACAGGGGCCTAGCCAAAAACATTCAGTACTTC. This codes for CASSQNRGLAKNIQYF.